This TCR beta chain stems from a study of post-analysis software for immune sequencing data. Study-level information: Multiple sclerosis in the patients followed relapsing-remitting, secondary progressive and progressive-relapsing courses.

As concerns this clonotype: Its specificity is unknown.

Study results and limitations: Strong co-clustering by F measure linked samples that shared a preparation batch. People with multiple sclerosis had a significantly lower normalized Chao1 diversity than controls did. With TRBV5-6, TRBV5-1 and TRBV20-1 included, about five TRBV segments were more frequent in patients than in controls.

The TCR beta cDNA libraries carried unique molecular identifiers. Once roughly 0.9 to 11 million T cells were used, hundreds of thousands of cDNA molecules resulted. TCRdb re-called the PCR reads with MiXCR, one entry per CDR3 protein. Seen here are 750,000 to 950,000 distinct CDR3 sequences, around 50% observed once, and the top ten hold 4.6%. The CDR3 covers 14 residues. Germline CDR1 DFQATT, CDR2 SNEGSKA (reference sequence). With V trimmed by 6 bases and J by 7 bases, 10 bases remained unmatched. V is TRBV20-1 and J is TRBJ1-5; the match to TRBD1 covers 9 bases. This clonotype was obtained from a girl aged 5-17 years with multiple sclerosis. Sequencing used blood. The CDR3: CSASGTGPYQPQHF. The CDR3 DNA follows: TGCAGTGCATCCGGGACAGGGCCCTACCAGCCCCAGCATTTT.